A single T cell receptor beta chain is shown here with its context. The use of genomic DNA as template underpinned the TCR beta VDJ and CDR3 profiling. In TCRdb, the reads were re-called with MiXCR into one record per CDR3 protein. The sample contains some 280,000 distinct CDR3 sequences, approximately 55% of which appear only once. The data originate from a study of CD8+CD57+ T cells in acquired aplastic anemia. CDR1 SGHRS and CDR2 YFSETQ come from the germline V gene. The CDR3 is 15 amino acids. V shed 3 bases, J shed 1 base, and the junction held 4 bases outside the gene matches. Sequencing used sorted CD4+, CD8+, or CD8+CD57+ T cells (not recorded which) from PBMCs. The TCR was taken from a human donor with severe aplastic anemia or a healthy control (not recorded which). This chain joins TRBV5-1 and TRBJ2-7, with 10 bases identical to TRBD2. The CDR3, as DNA: TGCGCCAGCAGCTATAGCGGGGGGCCATCCTACGAGCAGTACTTC. Protein: CASSYSGGPSYEQYF.